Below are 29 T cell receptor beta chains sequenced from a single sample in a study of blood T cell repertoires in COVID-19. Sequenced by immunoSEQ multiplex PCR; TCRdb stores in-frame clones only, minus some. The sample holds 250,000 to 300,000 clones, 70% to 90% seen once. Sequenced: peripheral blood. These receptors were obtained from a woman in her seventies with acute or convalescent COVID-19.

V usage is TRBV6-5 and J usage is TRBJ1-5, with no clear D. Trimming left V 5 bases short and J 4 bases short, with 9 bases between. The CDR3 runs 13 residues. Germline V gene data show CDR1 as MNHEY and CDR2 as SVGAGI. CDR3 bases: TGTGCCAGCAGTCCAGAGAGGAATCAGCCCCAGCATTTT. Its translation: CASSPERNQPQHF.

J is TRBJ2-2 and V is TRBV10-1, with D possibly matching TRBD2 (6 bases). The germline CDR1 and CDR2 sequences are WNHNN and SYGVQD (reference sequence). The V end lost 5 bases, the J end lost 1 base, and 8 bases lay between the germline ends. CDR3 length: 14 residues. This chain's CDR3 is CASSRAGNTGELFF. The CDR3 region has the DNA TGCGCCAGCAGTCGAGCGGGGAACACCGGGGAGCTGTTTTTT.

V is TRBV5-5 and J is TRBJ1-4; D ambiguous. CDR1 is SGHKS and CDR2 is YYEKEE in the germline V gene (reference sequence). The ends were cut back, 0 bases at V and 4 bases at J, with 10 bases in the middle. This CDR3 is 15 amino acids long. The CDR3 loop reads CASSLAAGVNEKLFF. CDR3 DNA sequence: TGTGCCAGCAGCTTGGCCGCGGGTGTTAATGAAAAACTGTTTTTT. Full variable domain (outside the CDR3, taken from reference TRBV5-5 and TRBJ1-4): DAGVTQSPTHLIKTRGQQVTLRCSPISGHKSVSWYQQVLGQGPQFIFQYYEKEERGRGNFPDRFSARQFPNYSSELNVNALLLGDSALYLCASSLAAGVNEKLFFGSGTQLSVL.

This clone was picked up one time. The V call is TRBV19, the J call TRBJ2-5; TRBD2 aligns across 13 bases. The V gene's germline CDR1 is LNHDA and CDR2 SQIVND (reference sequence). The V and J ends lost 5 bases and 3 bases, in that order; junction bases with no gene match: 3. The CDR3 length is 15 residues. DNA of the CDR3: TGTGCCAGTAGTGTTGGGACTAGCGGGGAAGAGACCCAGTACTTC. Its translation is CASSVGTSGEETQYF.

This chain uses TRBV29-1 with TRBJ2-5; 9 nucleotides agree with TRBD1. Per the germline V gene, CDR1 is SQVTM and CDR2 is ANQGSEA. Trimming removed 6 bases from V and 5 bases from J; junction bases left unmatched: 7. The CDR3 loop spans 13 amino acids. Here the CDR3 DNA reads TGCAGCGTGGGGACAGGGAGGGGGGAGACCCAGTACTTC. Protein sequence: CSVGTGRGETQYF.

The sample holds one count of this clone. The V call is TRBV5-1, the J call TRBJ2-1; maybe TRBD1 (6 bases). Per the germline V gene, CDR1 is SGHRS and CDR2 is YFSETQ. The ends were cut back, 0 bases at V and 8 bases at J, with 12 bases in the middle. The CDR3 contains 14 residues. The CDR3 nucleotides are TGCGCCAGCAGCTTGGCCCTAGCAGGGGATGAGCAGTTCTTC. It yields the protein CASSLALAGDEQFF.

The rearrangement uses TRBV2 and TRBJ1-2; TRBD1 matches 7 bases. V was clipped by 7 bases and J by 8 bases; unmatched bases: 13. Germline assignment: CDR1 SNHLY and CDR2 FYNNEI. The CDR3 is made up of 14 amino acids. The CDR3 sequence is CASIPDRNRGGYTF. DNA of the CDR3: TGTGCCAGCATCCCGGACAGGAACAGAGGCGGCTACACCTTC. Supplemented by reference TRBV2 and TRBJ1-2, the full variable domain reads EPEVTQTPSHQVTQMGQEVILRCVPISNHLYFYWYRQILGQKVEFLVSFYNNEISEKSEIFDDQFSVERPDGSNFTLKIRSTKLEDSAMYFCASIPDRNRGGYTFGSGTRLTVV.

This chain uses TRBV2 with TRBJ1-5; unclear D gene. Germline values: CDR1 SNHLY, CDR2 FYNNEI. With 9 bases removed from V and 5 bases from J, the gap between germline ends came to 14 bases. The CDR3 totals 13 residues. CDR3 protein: CASALGEDQPQHF. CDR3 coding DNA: TGTGCCAGTGCGTTGGGTGAGGATCAGCCCCAGCATTTT.

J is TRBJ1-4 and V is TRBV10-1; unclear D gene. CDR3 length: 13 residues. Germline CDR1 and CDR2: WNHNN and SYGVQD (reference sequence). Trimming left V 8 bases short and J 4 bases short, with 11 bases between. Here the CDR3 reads CASPPGDNEKLFF. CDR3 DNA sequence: TGCGCCAGCCCACCGGGAGATAATGAAAAACTGTTTTTT.

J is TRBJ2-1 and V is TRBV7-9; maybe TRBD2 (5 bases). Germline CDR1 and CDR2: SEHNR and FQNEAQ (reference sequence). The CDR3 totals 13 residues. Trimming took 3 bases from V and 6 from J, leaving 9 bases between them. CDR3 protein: CASSLSGINEQFF. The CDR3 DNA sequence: TGTGCCAGCAGCTTGTCCGGGATCAATGAGCAGTTCTTC.

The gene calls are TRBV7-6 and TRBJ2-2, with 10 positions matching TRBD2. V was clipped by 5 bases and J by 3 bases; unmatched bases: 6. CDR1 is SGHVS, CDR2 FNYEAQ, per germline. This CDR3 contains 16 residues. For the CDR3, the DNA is TGTGCCAGCAGCCAGCGGGGGGGCCTCGACACCGGGGAGCTGTTTTTT. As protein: CASSQRGGLDTGELFF.

The CDR3 loop reads CASSQGQGRMNTEAFF. CDR3 nucleotide sequence: TGTGCCAGCAGCCAGGGACAGGGGCGGATGAACACTGAAGCTTTCTTT. V is TRBV5-4 and J is TRBJ1-1; 10 bases align to TRBD1. V shed 4 bases, J shed 0 bases, and the junction held 6 bases outside the gene matches. The germline gives CDR1 SGHNT, CDR2 YYREEE (reference sequence). The CDR3 totals 16 residues. The full variable domain, its missing parts supplied by reference TRBV5-4 and TRBJ1-1, is ETGVTQSPTHLIKTRGQQVTLRCSSQSGHNTVSWYQQALGQGPQFIFQYYREEENGRGNFPPRFSGLQFPNYSSELNVNALELDDSALYLCASSQGQGRMNTEAFFGQGTRLTVV.

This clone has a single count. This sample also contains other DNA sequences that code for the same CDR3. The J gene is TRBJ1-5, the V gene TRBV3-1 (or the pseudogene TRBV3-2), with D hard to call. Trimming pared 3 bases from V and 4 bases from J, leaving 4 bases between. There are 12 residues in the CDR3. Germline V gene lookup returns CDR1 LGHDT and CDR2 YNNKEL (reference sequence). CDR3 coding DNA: TGTGCCAGCAGCCACCTTAATCAGCCCCAGCATTTT. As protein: CASSHLNQPQHF.

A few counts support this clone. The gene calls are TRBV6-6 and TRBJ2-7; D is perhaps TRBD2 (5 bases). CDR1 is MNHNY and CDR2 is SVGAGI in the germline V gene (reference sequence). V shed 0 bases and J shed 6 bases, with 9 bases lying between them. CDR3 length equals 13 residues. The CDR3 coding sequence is TGTGCCAGCAGTTACTCGAAAGGAGGCGAGCAGTACTTC. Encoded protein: CASSYSKGGEQYF.

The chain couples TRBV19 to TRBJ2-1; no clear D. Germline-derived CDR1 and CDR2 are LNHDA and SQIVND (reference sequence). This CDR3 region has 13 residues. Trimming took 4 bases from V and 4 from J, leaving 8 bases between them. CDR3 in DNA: TGTGCCAGTAGTACCCCCCCTTACAATGAGCAGTTCTTC. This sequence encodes CASSTPPYNEQFF. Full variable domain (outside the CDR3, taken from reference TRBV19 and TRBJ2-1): DGGITQSPKYLFRKEGQNVTLSCEQNLNHDAMYWYRQDPGQGLRLIYYSQIVNDFQKGDIAEGYSVSREKKESFPLTVTSAQKNPTAFYLCASSTPPYNEQFFGPGTRLTVL.

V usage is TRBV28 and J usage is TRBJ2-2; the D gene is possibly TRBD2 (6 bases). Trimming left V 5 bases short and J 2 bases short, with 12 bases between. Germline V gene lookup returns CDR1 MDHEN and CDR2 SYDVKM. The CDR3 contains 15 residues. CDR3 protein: CASSLPGLNTGELFF. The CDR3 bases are TGTGCCAGCAGTCTCCCGGGACTTAACACCGGGGAGCTGTTTTTT.

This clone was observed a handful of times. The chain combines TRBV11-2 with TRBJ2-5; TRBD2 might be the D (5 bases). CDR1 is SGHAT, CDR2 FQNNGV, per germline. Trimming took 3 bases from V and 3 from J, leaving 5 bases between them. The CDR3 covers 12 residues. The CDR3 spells CASSFGEETQYF. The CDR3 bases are TGTGCCAGCAGCTTCGGGGAAGAGACCCAGTACTTC.

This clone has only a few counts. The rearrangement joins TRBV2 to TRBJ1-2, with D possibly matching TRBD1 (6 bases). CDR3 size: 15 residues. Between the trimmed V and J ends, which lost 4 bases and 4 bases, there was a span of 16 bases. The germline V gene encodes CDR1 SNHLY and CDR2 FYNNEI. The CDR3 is CASSVTREGVYGYTF. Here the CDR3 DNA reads TGTGCCAGCAGTGTCACCCGGGAGGGGGTCTATGGCTACACCTTC.

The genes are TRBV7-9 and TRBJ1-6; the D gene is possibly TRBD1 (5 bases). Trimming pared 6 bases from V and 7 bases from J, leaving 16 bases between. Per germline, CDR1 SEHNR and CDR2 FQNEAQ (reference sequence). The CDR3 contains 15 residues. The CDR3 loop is CASRPRDGLNSPLHF. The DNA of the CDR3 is TGTGCCAGCAGACCCCGGGACGGACTAAATTCACCCCTCCACTTT. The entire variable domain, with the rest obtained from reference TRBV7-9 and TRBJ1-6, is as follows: DTGVSQNPRHKITKRGQNVTFRCDPISEHNRLYWYRQTLGQGPEFLTYFQNEAQLEKSRLLSDRFSAERPKGSFSTLEIQRTEQGDSAMYLCASRPRDGLNSPLHFGNGTRLTVT.

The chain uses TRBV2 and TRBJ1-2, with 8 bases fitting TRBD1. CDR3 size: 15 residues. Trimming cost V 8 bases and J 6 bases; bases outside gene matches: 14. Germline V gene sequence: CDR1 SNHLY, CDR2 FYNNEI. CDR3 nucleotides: TGTGCCAGCGGAACGCTGGGACAGGCGATCGATGGCTACACCTTC. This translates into CASGTLGQAIDGYTF.

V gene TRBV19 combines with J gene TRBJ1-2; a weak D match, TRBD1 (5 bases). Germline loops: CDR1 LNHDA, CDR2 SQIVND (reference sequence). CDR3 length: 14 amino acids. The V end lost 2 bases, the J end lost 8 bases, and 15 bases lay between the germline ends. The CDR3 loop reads CASSIPQGMGGYTF. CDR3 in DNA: TGTGCCAGTAGTATACCCCAGGGAATGGGCGGCTACACCTTC. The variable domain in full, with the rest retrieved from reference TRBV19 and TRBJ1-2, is DGGITQSPKYLFRKEGQNVTLSCEQNLNHDAMYWYRQDPGQGLRLIYYSQIVNDFQKGDIAEGYSVSREKKESFPLTVTSAQKNPTAFYLCASSIPQGMGGYTFGSGTRLTVV.

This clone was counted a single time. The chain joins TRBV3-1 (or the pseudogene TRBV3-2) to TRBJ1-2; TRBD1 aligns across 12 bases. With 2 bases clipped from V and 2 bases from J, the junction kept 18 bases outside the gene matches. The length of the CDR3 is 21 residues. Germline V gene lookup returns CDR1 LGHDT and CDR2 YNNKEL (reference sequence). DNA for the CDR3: TGTGCCAGCAGCCAACTCGCGCCTCTCCGGGACAGGGGGCTTAGGAACTATGGCTACACCTTC. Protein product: CASSQLAPLRDRGLRNYGYTF.

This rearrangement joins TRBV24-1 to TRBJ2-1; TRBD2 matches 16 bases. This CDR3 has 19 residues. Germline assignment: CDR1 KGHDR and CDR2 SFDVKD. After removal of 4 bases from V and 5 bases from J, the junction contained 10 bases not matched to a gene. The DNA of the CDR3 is TGTGCCACCAGTGAGTCCGGGACTAGCGGGGGGGGTCTAGACAATGAGCAGTTCTTC. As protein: CATSESGTSGGGLDNEQFF.

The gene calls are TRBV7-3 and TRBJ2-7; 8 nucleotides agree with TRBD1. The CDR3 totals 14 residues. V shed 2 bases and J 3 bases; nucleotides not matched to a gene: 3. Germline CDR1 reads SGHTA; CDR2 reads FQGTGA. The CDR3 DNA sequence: TGTGCCAGCAGCTTACAGGGGGCAGGCTACGAGCAGTACTTC. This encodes CASSLQGAGYEQYF.

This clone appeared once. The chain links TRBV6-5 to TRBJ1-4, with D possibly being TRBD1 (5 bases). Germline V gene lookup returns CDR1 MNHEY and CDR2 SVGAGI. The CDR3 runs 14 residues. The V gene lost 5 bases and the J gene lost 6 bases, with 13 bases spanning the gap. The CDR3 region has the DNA TGTGCCAGCAGTCCCGACAGATGGGATGAAAAACTGTTTTTT. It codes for CASSPDRWDEKLFF.

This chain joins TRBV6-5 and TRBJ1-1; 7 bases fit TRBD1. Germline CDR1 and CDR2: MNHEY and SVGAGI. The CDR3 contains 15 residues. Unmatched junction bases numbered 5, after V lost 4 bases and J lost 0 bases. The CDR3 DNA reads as TGTGCCAGCAGTTCGGGACAGATCATGAACACTGAAGCTTTCTTT. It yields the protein CASSSGQIMNTEAFF.

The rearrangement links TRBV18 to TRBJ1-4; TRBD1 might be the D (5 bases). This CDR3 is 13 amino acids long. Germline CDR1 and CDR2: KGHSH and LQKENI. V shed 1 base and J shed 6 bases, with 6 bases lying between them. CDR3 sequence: CASSPQGYEKLFF. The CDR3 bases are TGTGCCAGCTCACCACAGGGGTATGAAAAACTGTTTTTT.

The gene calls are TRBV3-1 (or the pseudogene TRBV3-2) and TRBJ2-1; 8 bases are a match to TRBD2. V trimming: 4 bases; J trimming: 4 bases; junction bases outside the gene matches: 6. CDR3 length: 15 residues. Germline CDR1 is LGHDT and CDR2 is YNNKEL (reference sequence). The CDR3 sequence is CASSPSSGRYNEQFF. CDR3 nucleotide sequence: TGTGCCAGCAGCCCCTCTAGCGGGCGTTACAATGAGCAGTTCTTC.

CDR3 coding DNA: TGTGCCAGCAGCTTGTGGTTTATAGCCGGGAACACTGAAGCTTTCTTT. Translating gives CASSLWFIAGNTEAFF. The rearrangement joins TRBV5-6 to TRBJ1-1; no clear D gene. This CDR3 region has 16 residues. V was trimmed by 1 base and J by 1 base, leaving 14 bases between them. Germline CDR1 SGHDT, CDR2 YYEEEE.